This entry lists 9 T cell receptor beta chains sequenced from one sample in a study of technical replicates of blood from a few donors. Generated by immunoSEQ multiplex PCR, the TCRdb table keeps only in-frame clones and is missing some. This table has around 100,000 clones, roughly 95% appearing once. Material: T cells isolated from PBMCs. These receptors all come from a human donor in good health.

The rearrangement uses TRBV19 and TRBJ1-2, with a possible D match to TRBD1 (6 bases). Germline V gives CDR1 LNHDA, CDR2 SQIVND (reference sequence). Between the trimmed V and J ends, which lost 8 bases and 4 bases, there was a span of 14 bases. This CDR3 comprises 13 residues. The DNA for the CDR3 is TGTGCCAGTTCCCCAGGACAGACCTATGGCTACACCTTC. Its translation is CASSPGQTYGYTF. Supplemented by reference TRBV19 and TRBJ1-2, the full variable domain reads DGGITQSPKYLFRKEGQNVTLSCEQNLNHDAMYWYRQDPGQGLRLIYYSQIVNDFQKGDIAEGYSVSREKKESFPLTVTSAQKNPTAFYLCASSPGQTYGYTFGSGTRLTVV.

The chain joins TRBV7-2 to TRBJ2-3; 11 bases fit TRBD2. Germline V gene sequence: CDR1 SGHTA, CDR2 FQGNSA. V dropped 5 bases and J dropped 9; count of bases not matched to a gene: 10. The CDR3 consists of 15 residues. The CDR3 sequence: CASSPTSGRGRTQYF. CDR3 nucleotide sequence: TGTGCCAGCAGCCCAACTAGCGGGAGAGGTAGAACGCAGTATTTT.

This clone was detected a few times. The chain couples TRBV9 to TRBJ1-1; the match to TRBD1 covers 8 bases. From germline, CDR1 is SGDLS and CDR2 YYNGEE. V trimming: 3 bases; J trimming: 8 bases; junction bases outside the gene matches: 9. This CDR3 is built from 14 residues. The CDR3 region is CASSAEGTGQEAFF. The CDR3 DNA follows: TGTGCCAGCAGCGCCGAGGGGACAGGTCAAGAAGCTTTCTTT.

The J gene is TRBJ1-1, the V gene TRBV19; 7 bases match TRBD1. Trimming removed 3 bases from V and 10 bases from J; junction bases left unmatched: 11. The CDR3 loop spans 14 amino acids. Looked up from germline, CDR1 is LNHDA and CDR2 is SQIVND (reference sequence). This CDR3 reads CASSILPPRTGAFF. DNA for the CDR3: TGTGCCAGTAGTATCTTGCCCCCCAGGACAGGAGCTTTCTTT.

The chain employs TRBV19 and TRBJ2-5; 7 nucleotides match TRBD1. The trim removed 6 bases at V and 6 bases at J, leaving 4 bases unmatched. This CDR3 spans 12 amino acids. Germline CDR1 and CDR2: LNHDA and SQIVND (reference sequence). CDR3 nucleotides: TGTGCCAGTAGGTCAGGGGGTAAGACCCAGTACTTC. It yields the protein CASRSGGKTQYF.

The rearrangement uses TRBV7-8 and TRBJ1-1; no clear D gene. V lost 1 base and J lost 1, with 10 bases in between. Germline CDR1 is SGHVS and CDR2 is FQNEAQ. The CDR3 is made up of 15 amino acids. CDR3 nucleotides: TGTGCCAGCAGCTTAGACTCGGGAGGGAACACTGAAGCTTTCTTT. Protein: CASSLDSGGNTEAFF. Variable domain in full (rest from reference TRBV7-8 and TRBJ1-1): GAGVSQSPRYKVAKRGQDVALRCDPISGHVSLFWYQQALGQGPEFLTYFQNEAQLDKSGLPSDRFFAERPEGSVSTLKIQRTQQEDSAVYLCASSLDSGGNTEAFFGQGTRLTVV.

The chain employs TRBV2 and TRBJ2-2; 7 bases are a match to TRBD1. Germline CDR1 SNHLY, CDR2 FYNNEI. The CDR3 runs to 14 residues. V was clipped by 7 bases and J by 4 bases; unmatched bases: 6. The chain's CDR3 is CASIRQGGTGELFF. CDR3 sequence (DNA): TGTGCCAGCATCAGACAGGGTGGCACCGGGGAGCTGTTTTTT.

This chain uses TRBV6-5 with TRBJ2-7; 7 bases align to TRBD1. The CDR3 contains 14 residues. Germline lookup yields CDR1 MNHEY and CDR2 SVGAGI. Unmatched junction bases numbered 8, after V lost 6 bases and J lost 3 bases. CDR3 amino acids: CASRVTGASYEQYF. The CDR3 nucleotides read TGTGCCAGCAGGGTTACAGGGGCGAGCTACGAGCAGTACTTC.

The chain links TRBV7-9 to TRBJ2-7, with 11 bases identical to TRBD2. Germline V gene sequence: CDR1 SEHNR, CDR2 FQNEAQ (reference sequence). V shed 5 bases, J shed 0 bases, and the junction held 12 bases outside the gene matches. The CDR3 consists of 18 residues. CDR3 sequence reads: CASSQGTSGAPSSYEQYF. CDR3 coding DNA: TGTGCCAGCAGCCAAGGGACTAGCGGAGCCCCGAGCTCCTACGAGCAGTACTTC.